What follows are 19 T cell receptor beta chains derived from one specimen sequenced in a study of CD8+ T cells in alopecia areata. RNA, once extracted, was reverse transcribed into cDNA for use as the sequencing template. Sequencing was performed with immunoSEQ multiplex PCR; in TCRdb, only in-frame clones are kept and a portion is missing. The sample consists of 120,000 to 150,000 clones, roughly 50% of them appearing once. Input material: CD4+ T cells sorted from blood. These receptor sequences come from a human donor with alopecia areata.

The rearrangement links TRBV29-1 to TRBJ2-1; D is unresolved. V dropped 6 bases and J dropped 8 bases, with 20 bases sitting between them. Germline V CDR1 and CDR2: SQVTM, ANQGSEA. The CDR3 spans 14 residues. The CDR3 here is CSVTPRKVGYEQFF. The CDR3 DNA follows: TGCAGCGTAACTCCCAGGAAAGTTGGGTATGAGCAGTTCTTC.

The chain carries TRBV11-2 and TRBJ2-1; TRBD1 aligns across 7 bases. Trimming removed 5 bases from V and 10 bases from J; junction bases left unmatched: 11. Germline V lookup: CDR1 SGHAT, CDR2 FQNNGV. The CDR3 runs 14 residues. The CDR3 DNA reads as TGTGCCAGCAGCCAGGAACTACAGGGGTTAGAGCAGTTCTTC. It specifies CASSQELQGLEQFF.

This clone was recorded only once. The rearrangement uses TRBV27 and TRBJ2-2; D unresolved. Germline values: CDR1 MNHEY, CDR2 SMNVEV (reference sequence). The CDR3 sequence is 15 residues long. V was clipped by 4 bases and J by 7 bases, with 16 bases between them. The CDR3 here is CASSSLPSAVGELFF. The CDR3 coding sequence is TGTGCCAGCAGTTCCTTACCCTCGGCGGTCGGGGAGCTGTTTTTT.

The V gene is TRBV5-1, the J gene TRBJ2-4; 9 bases map to TRBD1. V gave up 2 bases and J gave up 14 bases; unmatched junction bases: 5. Germline V CDR1 and CDR2: SGHRS, YFSETQ. The CDR3 is 12 residues long. The CDR3 here is CASSFVGQGKYF. The CDR3 nucleotides read TGCGCCAGCAGCTTTGTAGGACAGGGGAAGTACTTC.

There are a few counts of this clone. The genes are TRBV29-1 and TRBJ2-1; D remains ambiguous. The V end lost 4 bases, the J end lost 3 bases, and 10 bases lay between the germline ends. This CDR3 contains 13 residues. The germline V gene has CDR1 SQVTM and CDR2 ANQGSEA. The CDR3 DNA follows: TGCAGCGTTGTTTGGCAGGTCTACAATGAGCAGTTCTTC. Protein: CSVVWQVYNEQFF.

The chain joins TRBV5-1 to TRBJ1-1; possible D gene TRBD1, 6 bases. Germline V CDR1 and CDR2: SGHRS, YFSETQ. The CDR3 totals 14 residues. Between the trimmed V and J ends, which lost 2 bases and 5 bases, there was a span of 13 bases. This CDR3 is CASSLQSQGTEAFF. The CDR3 DNA sequence: TGCGCCAGCAGCTTACAGAGTCAGGGGACTGAAGCTTTCTTT.

This clone has only a few counts. This rearrangement joins TRBV7-2 to TRBJ1-2; D gene uncertain. CDR1 is SGHTA and CDR2 is FQGNSA in the germline V gene. CDR3 size: 13 residues. The germline V and J ends were trimmed by 5 bases and 7 bases, with 14 bases remaining between them. CDR3 sequence reads: CASSQGRIGGYTF. The CDR3 coding sequence is TGTGCCAGCAGCCAAGGACGGATCGGTGGCTACACCTTC.

This clone was found a few times. This chain connects TRBV27 to TRBJ2-1, with TRBD2 as a possible D gene (6 bases). This CDR3 is built from 12 residues. V was pared by 10 bases and J by 10 bases, with 17 bases between. Per the germline V gene, CDR1 is MNHEY and CDR2 is SMNVEV (reference sequence). The CDR3, as DNA: TGTGCCACCCAGAGGGCGGGATGGGAGCAGTTCTTC. Amino acid sequence: CATQRAGWEQFF.

This chain uses TRBV10-3 with TRBJ2-7; D unclear. Per germline, CDR1 ENHRY and CDR2 SYGVKD. Trimming pared 3 bases from V and 3 bases from J, leaving 3 bases between. The CDR3 runs to 11 residues. CDR3 nucleotide sequence: TGTGCCATCAGTGACATCTACGAGCAGTACTTC. Amino acid sequence: CAISDIYEQYF.

This clone appeared a single time. V and J are TRBV27 and TRBJ1-4; 8 bases agree with TRBD1. With 5 bases clipped from V and 5 bases from J, the junction kept 1 base outside the gene matches. The CDR3 has 13 residues. CDR1 MNHEY and CDR2 SMNVEV come from the germline V gene (reference sequence). In nucleotides, the CDR3 is TGTGCCAGCAGTAACAGGGGGAATGAAAAACTGTTTTTT. Translation: CASSNRGNEKLFF. Full variable domain (missing parts from reference TRBV27 and TRBJ1-4): EAQVTQNPRYLITVTGKKLTVTCSQNMNHEYMSWYRQDPGLGLRQIYYSMNVEVTDKGDVPEGYKVSRKEKRNFPLILESPSPNQTSLYFCASSNRGNEKLFFGSGTQLSVL.

This clone has just one count. The chain joins TRBV2 to TRBJ2-1; 8 nucleotides line up with TRBD2. From germline, CDR1 is SNHLY and CDR2 FYNNEI. CDR3 size: 15 residues. Losses at the gene ends were 4 bases for V and 8 bases for J; bases not matched to a gene: 10. CDR3 in amino acids: CASSVLSGTFHEQFF. DNA for the CDR3: TGTGCCAGCAGTGTTCTTAGCGGGACCTTCCATGAGCAGTTCTTC.

J is TRBJ1-4 and V is TRBV30; 8 positions agree with TRBD1. CDR3 length equals 15 residues. CDR1 is GTSNPN, CDR2 SVGIG, per germline (reference sequence). J lost 3 bases, V lost 3 bases, and 6 bases had no gene match. The CDR3 DNA sequence: TGTGCCTGGAGAACAGGGGGAAGACCTAATGAAAAACTGTTTTTT. This translates into CAWRTGGRPNEKLFF.

V is TRBV27 and J is TRBJ2-2; D uncertain. Per germline, CDR1 MNHEY and CDR2 SMNVEV (reference sequence). The CDR3 consists of 13 residues. V lost 3 bases to trimming and J lost 3 bases, with 5 bases between them. The DNA of the CDR3 is TGTGCCAGCAGTTTTTGGGACACCGGGGAGCTGTTTTTT. The encoded protein is CASSFWDTGELFF.

This clone showed up just a few times. The V call is TRBV29-1, the J call TRBJ2-5; D is unclear. The V gene's germline CDR1 is SQVTM and CDR2 ANQGSEA. V lost 0 bases and J lost 0, with 8 bases in between. CDR3 length: 14 amino acids. CDR3 sequence: CSVEDPPHQETQYF. The CDR3 coding sequence is TGCAGCGTTGAAGATCCCCCCCACCAAGAGACCCAGTACTTC.

V is TRBV27 and J is TRBJ1-5; no clear D gene. Germline loops: CDR1 MNHEY, CDR2 SMNVEV (reference sequence). Trimming removed 3 bases from V and 6 bases from J, with 12 bases in between. This CDR3 has 14 residues. For the CDR3, the DNA is TGTGCCAGCAGTTTTCTGGCGGGGAGTCAGCCCCAGCATTTT. It yields the protein CASSFLAGSQPQHF.

This chain links TRBV19 with TRBJ1-1; weak D call: TRBD1 (5 bases). V gave up 6 bases and J gave up 6 bases, with 20 bases separating them. The CDR3 length is 15 residues. Germline V lookup: CDR1 LNHDA, CDR2 SQIVND (reference sequence). CDR3 nucleotide sequence: TGTGCCAGTAGGGGAACAGGTATCGCCCTGTCTGAAGCTTTCTTT. Protein: CASRGTGIALSEAFF.

J is TRBJ1-3 and V is TRBV30; D call uncertain. The V and J ends lost 2 bases and 4 bases respectively, with 3 bases between them. The CDR3 is made up of 11 amino acids. CDR1 GTSNPN and CDR2 SVGIG come from the germline V gene (reference sequence). CDR3 amino acids: CAWSTGNTIYF. The DNA of the CDR3 is TGTGCCTGGAGTACAGGAAACACCATATATTTT.

This chain connects TRBV18 to TRBJ2-3; D not resolved. V was cut by 4 bases and J by 5 bases, with 4 bases left in between. Looked up from germline, CDR1 is KGHSH and CDR2 is LQKENI. The CDR3 runs 11 residues. CDR3 region: CASSHGDTQYF. As DNA, the CDR3 is TGTGCCAGCTCACACGGAGATACGCAGTATTTT.

The chain employs TRBV5-1 and TRBJ2-4; D gene ambiguous. The CDR3 totals 14 residues. Trimming cost V 0 bases and J 0 bases, with 4 bases left between them. Germline CDR1 SGHRS, CDR2 YFSETQ. The CDR3 nucleotides read TGCGCCAGCAGCTTGGACTTAGCCAAAAACATTCAGTACTTC. Encoded protein: CASSLDLAKNIQYF.